The sequence of this T cell receptor (beta chain) was determined in a study of a mutant IDH1 vaccine in newly diagnosed glioma. Whole-study context: Before enrollment, the patients had been treated with radiotherapy alone, temozolomide alone, or both together. Most of them had received both.

Worth noting for this clone: Its antigen is currently unknown.

Measured with immunoSEQ multiplex PCR; TCRdb has only the in-frame clones, and not every one. This table has some 87,000 clones, 81% appearing once. The CDR3 has 14 amino acids. Germline CDR1 and CDR2: SEHNR and FQNEAQ (reference sequence). Unmatched junction bases numbered 4, after V lost 2 bases and J lost 3 bases. Indicated time point: week 47, end of study. Each vaccine dose was 300 ug of mutant IDH1 20-mer peptide, with topical imiquimod. Eight vaccine doses were administered to patients at weeks 1, 3, 5, 7, 11, 15, 19 and 23. Diagnosis in the donors showed new WHO grade 3 or 4 astrocytomas that were IDH1-mutant and ATRX-lost.

The V call is TRBV7-9, the J call TRBJ2-7; TRBD1 matches at 7 bases. The sample consisted of PBMCs, taken from a glioma patient whose treatment included an IDH1 peptide vaccine. This sequence was found in a man in his forties with glioma. Here the CDR3 DNA reads TGTGCCAGCAGCTTATTGGCAGGGGGCTACGAGCAGTACTTC. It translates to CASSLLAGGYEQYF.